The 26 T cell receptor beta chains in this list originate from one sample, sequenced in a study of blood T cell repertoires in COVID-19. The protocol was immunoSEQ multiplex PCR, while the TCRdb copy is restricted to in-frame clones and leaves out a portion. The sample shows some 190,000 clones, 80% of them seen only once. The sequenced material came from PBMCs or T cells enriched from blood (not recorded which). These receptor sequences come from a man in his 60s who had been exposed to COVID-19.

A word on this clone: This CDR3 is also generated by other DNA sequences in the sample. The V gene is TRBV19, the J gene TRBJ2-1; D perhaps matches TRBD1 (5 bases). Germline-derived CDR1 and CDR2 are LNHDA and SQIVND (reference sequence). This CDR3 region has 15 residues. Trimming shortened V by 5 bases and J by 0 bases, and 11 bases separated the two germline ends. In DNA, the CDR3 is TGTGCCAGTAGTCAAGACAGAAGCTCCTACAATGAGCAGTTCTTC. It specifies CASSQDRSSYNEQFF.

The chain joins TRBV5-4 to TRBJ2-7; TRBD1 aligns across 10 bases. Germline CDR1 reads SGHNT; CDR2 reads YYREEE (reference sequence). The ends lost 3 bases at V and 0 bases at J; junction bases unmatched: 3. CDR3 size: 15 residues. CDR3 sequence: CASSSWTGGSYEQYF. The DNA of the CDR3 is TGTGCCAGCAGCTCCTGGACAGGGGGCTCCTACGAGCAGTACTTC.

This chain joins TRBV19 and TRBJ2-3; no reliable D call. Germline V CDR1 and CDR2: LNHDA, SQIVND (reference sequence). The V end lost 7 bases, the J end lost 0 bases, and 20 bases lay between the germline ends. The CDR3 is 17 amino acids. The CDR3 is CASTSGTLPPSTDTQYF. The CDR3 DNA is TGTGCCAGTACCTCCGGTACTCTACCGCCGAGCACAGATACGCAGTATTTT.

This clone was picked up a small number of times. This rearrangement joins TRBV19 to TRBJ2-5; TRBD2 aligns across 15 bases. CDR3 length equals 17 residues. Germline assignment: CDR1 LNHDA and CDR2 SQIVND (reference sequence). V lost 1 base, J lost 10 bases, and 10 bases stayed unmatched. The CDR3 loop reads CASSIGTSGRAMDGQYF. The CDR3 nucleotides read TGTGCCAGTAGTATAGGGACTAGCGGGAGGGCCATGGATGGCCAGTACTTC.

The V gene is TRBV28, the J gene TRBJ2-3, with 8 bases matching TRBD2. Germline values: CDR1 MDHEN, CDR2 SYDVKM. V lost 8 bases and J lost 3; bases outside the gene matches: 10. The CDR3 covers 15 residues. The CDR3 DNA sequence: TGTGCCAGCCGACCAGCGGGAGTGAGGACAGATACGCAGTATTTT. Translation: CASRPAGVRTDTQYF.

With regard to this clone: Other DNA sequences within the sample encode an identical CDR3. CDR3 sequence (DNA): TGTGCCAGCAGCTTGGGGCAGGGGACCTACAATGAGCAGTTCTTC. Amino acid sequence: CASSLGQGTYNEQFF. The V call is TRBV7-2, the J call TRBJ2-1; possible D gene TRBD1, 6 bases. Germline CDR1 and CDR2: SGHTA and FQGNSA. The CDR3 is 15 residues long. V lost 3 bases and J 2 bases, leaving 11 bases between the germline ends. The variable domain in full, with the rest retrieved from reference TRBV7-2 and TRBJ2-1, is GAGVSQSPSNKVTEKGKDVELRCDPISGHTALYWYRQSLGQGLEFLIYFQGNSAPDKSGLPSDRFSAERTGGSVSTLTIQRTQQEDSAVYLCASSLGQGTYNEQFFGPGTRLTVL.

The CDR3 here is CASSSLQINFNSPLHF. CDR3 DNA: TGTGCCAGCAGCTCACTCCAAATAAACTTTAATTCACCCCTCCACTTT. The rearrangement joins TRBV27 to TRBJ1-6; D is unresolved. The CDR3 sequence is 16 residues long. Trimming shortened V by 6 bases and J by 6 bases, and 18 bases separated the two germline ends. Germline V gene lookup returns CDR1 MNHEY and CDR2 SMNVEV (reference sequence).

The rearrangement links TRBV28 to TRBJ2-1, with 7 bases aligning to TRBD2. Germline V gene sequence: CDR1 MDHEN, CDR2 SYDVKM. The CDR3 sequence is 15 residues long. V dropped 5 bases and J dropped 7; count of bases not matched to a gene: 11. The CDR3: CASSPRVAGFNEQFF. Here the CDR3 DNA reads TGTGCCAGCAGTCCCCGGGTAGCGGGCTTTAATGAGCAGTTCTTC. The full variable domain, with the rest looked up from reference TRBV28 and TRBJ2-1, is DVKVTQSSRYLVKRTGEKVFLECVQDMDHENMFWYRQDPGLGLRLIYFSYDVKMKEKGDIPEGYSVSREKKERFSLILESASTNQTSMYLCASSPRVAGFNEQFFGPGTRLTVL.

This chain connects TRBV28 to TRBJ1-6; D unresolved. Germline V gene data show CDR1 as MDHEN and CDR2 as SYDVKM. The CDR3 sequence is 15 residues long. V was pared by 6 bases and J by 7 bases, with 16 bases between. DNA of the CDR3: TGTGCCAGCAGCCCCCCTCTAGGCAAAAATTCACCCCTCCACTTT. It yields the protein CASSPPLGKNSPLHF.

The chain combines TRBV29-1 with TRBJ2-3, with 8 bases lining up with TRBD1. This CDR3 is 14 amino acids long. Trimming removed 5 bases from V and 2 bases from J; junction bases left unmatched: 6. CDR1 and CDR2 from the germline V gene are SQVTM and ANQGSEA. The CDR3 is CSVSGQGVTDTQYF. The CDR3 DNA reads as TGCAGCGTTTCCGGACAGGGAGTCACAGATACGCAGTATTTT.

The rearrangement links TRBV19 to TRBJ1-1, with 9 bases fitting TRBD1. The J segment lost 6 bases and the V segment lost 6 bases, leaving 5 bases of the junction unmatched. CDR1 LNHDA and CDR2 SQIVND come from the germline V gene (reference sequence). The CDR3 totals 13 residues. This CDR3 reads CASRGTGSPEAFF. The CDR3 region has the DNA TGTGCCAGTAGGGGGACAGGGTCTCCTGAAGCTTTCTTT.

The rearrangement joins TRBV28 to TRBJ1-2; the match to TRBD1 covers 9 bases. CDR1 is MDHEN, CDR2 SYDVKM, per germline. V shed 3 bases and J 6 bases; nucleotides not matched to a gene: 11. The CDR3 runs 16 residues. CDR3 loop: CASSFSPGQGEDGYTF. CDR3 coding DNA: TGTGCCAGCAGTTTTTCCCCGGGACAGGGTGAGGATGGCTACACCTTC.

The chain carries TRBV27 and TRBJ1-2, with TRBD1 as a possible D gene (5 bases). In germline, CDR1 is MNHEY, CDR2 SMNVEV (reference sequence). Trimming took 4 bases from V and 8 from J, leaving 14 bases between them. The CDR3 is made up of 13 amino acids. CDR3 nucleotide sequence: TGTGCCAGCAGTTCCAACATCCCAGGGGGCTACACCTTC. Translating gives CASSSNIPGGYTF.

As DNA, the CDR3 is TGTGCCAGCAATAAGGAGGGGGCGGGCGGGGCCAACGTCCTGACTTTC. Its translation is CASNKEGAGGANVLTF. The chain links TRBV2 to TRBJ2-6, with a weak D call TRBD1 (7 bases). The CDR3 totals 16 residues. Trimming pared 7 bases from V and 4 bases from J, leaving 17 bases between. The germline gives CDR1 SNHLY, CDR2 FYNNEI.

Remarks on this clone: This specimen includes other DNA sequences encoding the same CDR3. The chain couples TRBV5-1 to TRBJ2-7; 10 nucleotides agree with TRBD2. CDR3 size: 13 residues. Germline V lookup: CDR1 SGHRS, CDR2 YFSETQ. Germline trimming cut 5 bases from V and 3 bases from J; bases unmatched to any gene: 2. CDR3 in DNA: TGCGCCAGCAGACTAGCGGGGAGCTACGAGCAGTACTTC. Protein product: CASRLAGSYEQYF.

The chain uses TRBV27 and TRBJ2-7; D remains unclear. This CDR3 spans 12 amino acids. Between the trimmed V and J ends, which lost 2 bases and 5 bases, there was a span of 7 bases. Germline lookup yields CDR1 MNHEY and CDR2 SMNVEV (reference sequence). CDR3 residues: CASSLLGHEQYF. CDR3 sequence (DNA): TGTGCCAGCAGTTTACTGGGCCACGAGCAGTACTTC.

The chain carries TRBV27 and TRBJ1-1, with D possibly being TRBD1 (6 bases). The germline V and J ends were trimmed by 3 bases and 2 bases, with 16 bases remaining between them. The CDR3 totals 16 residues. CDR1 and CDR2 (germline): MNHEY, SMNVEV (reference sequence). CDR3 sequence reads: CASSFQGQTSNTEAFF. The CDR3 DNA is TGTGCCAGCAGTTTCCAAGGACAGACCTCCAACACTGAAGCTTTCTTT.

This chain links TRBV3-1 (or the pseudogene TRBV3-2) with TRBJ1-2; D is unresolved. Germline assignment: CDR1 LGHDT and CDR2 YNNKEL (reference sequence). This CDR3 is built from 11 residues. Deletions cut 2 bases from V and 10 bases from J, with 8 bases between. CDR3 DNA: TGTGCCAGCAGCCAACGGGGTCCCTACACCTTC. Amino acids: CASSQRGPYTF.

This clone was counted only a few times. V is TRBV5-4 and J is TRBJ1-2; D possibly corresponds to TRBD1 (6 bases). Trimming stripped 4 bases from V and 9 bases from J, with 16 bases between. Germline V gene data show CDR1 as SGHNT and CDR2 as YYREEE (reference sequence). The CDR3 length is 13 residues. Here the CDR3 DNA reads TGTGCCAGCAGCCCGCAGGGGTTTCGGAGCTACACCTTC. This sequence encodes CASSPQGFRSYTF. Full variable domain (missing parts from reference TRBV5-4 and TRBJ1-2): ETGVTQSPTHLIKTRGQQVTLRCSSQSGHNTVSWYQQALGQGPQFIFQYYREEENGRGNFPPRFSGLQFPNYSSELNVNALELDDSALYLCASSPQGFRSYTFGSGTRLTVV.

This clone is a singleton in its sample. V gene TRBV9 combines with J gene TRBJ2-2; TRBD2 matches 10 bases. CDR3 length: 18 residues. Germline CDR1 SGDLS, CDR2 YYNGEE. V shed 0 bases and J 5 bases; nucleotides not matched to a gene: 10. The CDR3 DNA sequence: TGTGCCAGCAGCGTAGGTCTAGCGGGAGCCACCGGGACCGGGGAGCTGTTTTTT. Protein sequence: CASSVGLAGATGTGELFF.

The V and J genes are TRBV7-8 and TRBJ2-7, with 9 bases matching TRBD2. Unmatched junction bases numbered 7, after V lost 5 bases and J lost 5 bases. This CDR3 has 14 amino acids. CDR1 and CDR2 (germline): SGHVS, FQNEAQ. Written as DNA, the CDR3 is TGTGCCAGCAGCGTTAGCGGGAGCGGCGACGAGCAGTACTTC. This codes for CASSVSGSGDEQYF.

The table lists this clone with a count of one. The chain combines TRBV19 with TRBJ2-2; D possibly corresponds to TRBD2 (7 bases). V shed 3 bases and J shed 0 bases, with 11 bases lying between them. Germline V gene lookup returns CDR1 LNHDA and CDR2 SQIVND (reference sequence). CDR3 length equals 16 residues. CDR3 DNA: TGTGCCAGTAGTATGGGGGGGCCTCCGAACACCGGGGAGCTGTTTTTT. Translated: CASSMGGPPNTGELFF. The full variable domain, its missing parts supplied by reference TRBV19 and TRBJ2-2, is DGGITQSPKYLFRKEGQNVTLSCEQNLNHDAMYWYRQDPGQGLRLIYYSQIVNDFQKGDIAEGYSVSREKKESFPLTVTSAQKNPTAFYLCASSMGGPPNTGELFFGEGSRLTVL.

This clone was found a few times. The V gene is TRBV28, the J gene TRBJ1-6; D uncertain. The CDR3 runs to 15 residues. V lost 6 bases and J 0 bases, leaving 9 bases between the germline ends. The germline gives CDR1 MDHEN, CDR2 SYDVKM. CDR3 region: CASRERSSYNSPLHF. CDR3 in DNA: TGTGCCAGCAGAGAGAGGAGCTCCTATAATTCACCCCTCCACTTT. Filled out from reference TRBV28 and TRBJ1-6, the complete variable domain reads DVKVTQSSRYLVKRTGEKVFLECVQDMDHENMFWYRQDPGLGLRLIYFSYDVKMKEKGDIPEGYSVSREKKERFSLILESASTNQTSMYLCASRERSSYNSPLHFGNGTRLTVT.

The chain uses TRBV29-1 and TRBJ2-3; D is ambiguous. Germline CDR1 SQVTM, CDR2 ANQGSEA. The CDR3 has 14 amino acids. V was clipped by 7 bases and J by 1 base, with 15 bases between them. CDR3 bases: TGCAGCGCCAGCCCGGGTTCTCGCACAGATACGCAGTATTTT. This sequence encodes CSASPGSRTDTQYF.

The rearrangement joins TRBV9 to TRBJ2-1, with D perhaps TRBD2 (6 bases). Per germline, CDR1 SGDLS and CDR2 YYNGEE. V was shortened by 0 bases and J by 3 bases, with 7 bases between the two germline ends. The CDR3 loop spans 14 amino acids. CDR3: CASSVEEGYNEQFF. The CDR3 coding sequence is TGTGCCAGCAGCGTAGAGGAGGGCTACAATGAGCAGTTCTTC.

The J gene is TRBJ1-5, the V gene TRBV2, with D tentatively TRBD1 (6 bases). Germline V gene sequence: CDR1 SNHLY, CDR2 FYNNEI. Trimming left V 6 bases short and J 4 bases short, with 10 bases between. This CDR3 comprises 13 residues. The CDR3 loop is CASRGHPNQPQHF. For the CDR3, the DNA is TGTGCCAGCAGGGGACATCCGAATCAGCCCCAGCATTTT.